A single T cell receptor (beta chain) is shown here with its context. This record belongs to a study of blood T cell repertoires in COVID-19. Across the whole study: Italy, Spain and the United States were the sources of the convalescent and acute COVID-19 samples.

V lost 8 bases to trimming and J lost 2 bases; unmatched junction nucleotides: 11. This CDR3 is built from 15 residues. Seattle participants joined during active infection and were tracked over time. In the original processing: Reference gene primer amplification in the assay estimated nucleated cell counts. Produced via immunoSEQ multiplex PCR; TCRdb's table is partial and in-frame only. V and J calls and clone size come straight from that table; D and trimming were deduced from the DNA. The sample holds some 270,000 clones; around 85% are singletons and the top ten take about 0.9%. The sequence came from a human donor with COVID-19, enrolled during active disease. The donor label of this sample is uncertain. Input material: peripheral blood. The genes are TRBV23-1 and TRBJ2-7; TRBD1 matches at 8 bases. TRBV23-1 is filed as an ORF, its function uncertain. The CDR3 is CASLSRGQATYEQYF. The CDR3 nucleotides are TGCGCCAGCCTCTCCCGGGGACAGGCCACCTACGAGCAGTACTTC.